These T cell receptor beta chains were read from a single sample in a study of CD8 T cells in ankylosing spondylitis. TCRdb reprocessed the 5' RACE reads via MiXCR and lists one record per CDR3 protein. Found here are 200,000 to 250,000 distinct CDR3 sequences, 10% of them singletons; the top ten hold less than 3%. Material for sequencing was blood, either unsorted or a sorted T cell fraction (not recorded which). These receptors came from a male donor with ankylosing spondylitis or in good health (not recorded which). Each CDR3 is given with its conserved first and last residue. The D gene is left open where the match is weak. Some rows mark clone size as missing; the rest say once, few, many or name a class of expanded clone.

len: 13
v_gene: TRBV30
d_gene: -
j_gene: TRBJ2-1
abundance: many
CDR3aa: CAWSDTSPLEQFF
CDR3nt: TGTGCCTGGAGTGACACTAGCCCTCTCGAGCAGTTCTTC

len: 15
v_gene: TRBV7-2
d_gene: -
j_gene: TRBJ2-7
abundance: -
CDR3aa: CASSLARATASEQYF
CDR3nt: TGTGCCAGCAGCTTAGCTAGGGCCACGGCGAGTGAGCAGTACTTC

len: 12
v_gene: TRBV10-3
d_gene: -
j_gene: TRBJ2-2
abundance: -
CDR3aa: CAISLGTGELFF
CDR3nt: TGTGCCATCAGCCTAGGAACCGGGGAGCTGTTTTTT

len: 12
v_gene: TRBV20-1
d_gene: TRBD1
j_gene: TRBJ1-2
abundance: many
CDR3aa: CSAFTGDYGYTF
CDR3nt: TGCAGTGCTTTCACAGGGGACTATGGCTACACCTTC

len: 12
v_gene: TRBV5-1
d_gene: -
j_gene: TRBJ2-2
abundance: many
CDR3aa: CASSLAEGELFF
CDR3nt: TGCGCCAGCAGCTTGGCTGAGGGGGAGCTGTTTTTT

len: 16
v_gene: TRBV5-1
d_gene: TRBD2
j_gene: TRBJ2-1
abundance: many
CDR3aa: CASSLAGLAGGNEQFF
CDR3nt: TGCGCCAGCAGCTTGGCGGGGCTAGCGGGGGGCAATGAGCAGTTCTTC

len: 14
v_gene: TRBV12-3/TRBV12-4
d_gene: -
j_gene: TRBJ1-1
abundance: -
CDR3aa: CANSLRGLNTEAFF
CDR3nt: TGTGCCAACAGTTTACGGGGGCTGAACACTGAAGCTTTCTTT

len: 19
v_gene: TRBV15
d_gene: TRBD2
j_gene: TRBJ2-2
abundance: -
CDR3aa: CATSRLQLAGGTYTGELFF
CDR3nt: TGTGCCACCAGCCGGTTACAGCTAGCGGGGGGGACTTACACCGGGGAGCTGTTTTTT

len: 14
v_gene: TRBV7-2
d_gene: -
j_gene: TRBJ2-1
abundance: many
CDR3aa: CASSLPPFDNEQFF
CDR3nt: TGTGCCAGCAGCCTGCCCCCCTTCGACAATGAGCAGTTCTTC

len: 17
v_gene: TRBV11-3
d_gene: TRBD2
j_gene: TRBJ2-1
abundance: few
CDR3aa: CASSPRERGGLYNEQFF
CDR3nt: TGTGCCAGCAGCCCCAGGGAGCGGGGGGGACTCTACAATGAGCAGTTCTTC

len: 13
v_gene: TRBV11-2
d_gene: -
j_gene: TRBJ1-2
abundance: many
CDR3aa: CASSLGGSIGYTF
CDR3nt: TGTGCCAGCAGCTTGGGAGGATCTATTGGCTACACCTTC

len: 14
v_gene: TRBV3-1
d_gene: TRBD1
j_gene: TRBJ2-1
abundance: many
CDR3aa: CASSRRDRGNEQFF
CDR3nt: TGTGCCAGCAGCCGCCGGGACAGGGGCAATGAGCAGTTCTTC

len: 15
v_gene: TRBV12-3/TRBV12-4
d_gene: -
j_gene: TRBJ1-5
abundance: many
CDR3aa: CASSYTGLSNQPQHF
CDR3nt: TGTGCCAGCAGTTATACAGGGCTGAGCAATCAGCCCCAGCATTTT

len: 15
v_gene: TRBV6-1
d_gene: TRBD1
j_gene: TRBJ2-3
abundance: few
CDR3aa: CATRQGHITTDTQYF
CDR3nt: TGTGCCACCCGACAGGGTCACATTACTACAGATACGCAGTATTTT

len: 12
v_gene: TRBV2
d_gene: -
j_gene: TRBJ2-7
abundance: few
CDR3aa: CATREVGLEQYF
CDR3nt: TGTGCCACCCGAGAGGTGGGTTTAGAGCAGTACTTC

len: 13
v_gene: TRBV12-3/TRBV12-4
d_gene: -
j_gene: TRBJ2-5
abundance: many
CDR3aa: CASSLGVKETQYF
CDR3nt: TGTGCCAGCAGTTTGGGGGTTAAAGAGACCCAGTACTTC

len: 13
v_gene: TRBV30
d_gene: -
j_gene: TRBJ1-1
abundance: few
CDR3aa: CAWRGASVTEAFF
CDR3nt: TGTGCCTGGAGGGGGGCAAGTGTTACTGAAGCTTTCTTT

len: 13
v_gene: TRBV20-1
d_gene: -
j_gene: TRBJ1-2
abundance: many
CDR3aa: CSARGQLDYGYTF
CDR3nt: TGCAGTGCTAGAGGACAGCTAGACTATGGCTACACCTTC

len: 13
v_gene: TRBV4-1
d_gene: -
j_gene: TRBJ2-2
abundance: many
CDR3aa: CAIGDQNTGELFF
CDR3nt: TGCGCCATCGGTGACCAGAACACCGGGGAGCTGTTTTTT

len: 14
v_gene: TRBV12-3/TRBV12-4
d_gene: TRBD2
j_gene: TRBJ2-3
abundance: many
CDR3aa: CATRPGGGADTQYF
CDR3nt: TGTGCCACCCGCCCGGGCGGGGGGGCAGATACGCAGTATTTT

len: 15
v_gene: TRBV12-3/TRBV12-4
d_gene: TRBD2
j_gene: TRBJ2-5
abundance: many
CDR3aa: CASSPRTSGQETQYF
CDR3nt: TGTGCCAGCAGTCCGAGGACTAGCGGCCAAGAGACCCAGTACTTC

len: 12
v_gene: TRBV29-1
d_gene: -
j_gene: TRBJ2-3
abundance: -
CDR3aa: CSVGEGADTQYF
CDR3nt: TGCAGCGTTGGGGAGGGGGCAGATACGCAGTATTTT

len: 15
v_gene: TRBV7-2
d_gene: -
j_gene: TRBJ1-2
abundance: -
CDR3aa: CASSLEEKARGGYTF
CDR3nt: TGTGCCAGCAGCTTAGAGGAAAAGGCTAGAGGTGGCTACACCTTC

len: 17
v_gene: TRBV3-1
d_gene: TRBD2
j_gene: TRBJ2-1
abundance: many
CDR3aa: CASSQDMIAGDHNEQFF
CDR3nt: TGTGCCAGCAGCCAAGATATGATAGCGGGAGATCACAATGAGCAGTTCTTC

len: 15
v_gene: TRBV20-1
d_gene: -
j_gene: TRBJ2-7
abundance: many
CDR3aa: CSARVVGGTVGEQYF
CDR3nt: TGCAGTGCTAGAGTTGTGGGGGGGACAGTTGGGGAGCAGTACTTC

len: 17
v_gene: TRBV5-1
d_gene: TRBD2
j_gene: TRBJ2-2
abundance: -
CDR3aa: CASSLEAGGPVTGELFF
CDR3nt: TGCGCCAGCAGCCTGGAGGCGGGAGGGCCAGTTACCGGGGAGCTGTTTTTT

len: 13
v_gene: TRBV20-1
d_gene: -
j_gene: TRBJ2-2
abundance: many
CDR3aa: CSARKGRAGELFF
CDR3nt: TGCAGTGCTAGAAAGGGTAGGGCCGGGGAGCTGTTTTTT

len: 13
v_gene: TRBV6-1
d_gene: -
j_gene: TRBJ2-3
abundance: -
CDR3aa: CASPPWGTDTQYF
CDR3nt: TGTGCCAGCCCTCCCTGGGGGACAGATACGCAGTATTTT

len: 13
v_gene: TRBV5-1
d_gene: -
j_gene: TRBJ2-5
abundance: few
CDR3aa: CASRLPSGETQYF
CDR3nt: TGCGCCAGCCGCCTCCCCTCGGGAGAGACCCAGTACTTC

len: 17
v_gene: TRBV9
d_gene: TRBD1
j_gene: TRBJ2-7
abundance: many
CDR3aa: CASSVGRTGGPVYEQYF
CDR3nt: TGTGCCAGCAGCGTAGGAAGGACAGGGGGCCCGGTGTACGAGCAGTACTTC

len: 16
v_gene: TRBV10-3
d_gene: TRBD2
j_gene: TRBJ2-1
abundance: many
CDR3aa: CAISGTSGSTYNEQFF
CDR3nt: TGTGCCATCAGCGGGACTAGCGGGAGCACCTACAATGAGCAGTTCTTC

len: 14
v_gene: TRBV20-1
d_gene: -
j_gene: TRBJ2-5
abundance: -
CDR3aa: CSAPRTAQGETQYF
CDR3nt: TGCAGTGCACCCCGGACAGCCCAAGGGGAGACCCAGTACTTC

len: 12
v_gene: TRBV10-3
d_gene: -
j_gene: TRBJ2-5
abundance: many
CDR3aa: CAISERRETQYF
CDR3nt: TGTGCCATCAGTGAGCGGCGGGAGACCCAGTACTTC

len: 15
v_gene: TRBV5-1
d_gene: -
j_gene: TRBJ1-1
abundance: many
CDR3aa: CASSPDGGRNTEAFF
CDR3nt: TGCGCCAGCAGCCCGGATGGGGGGAGGAACACTGAAGCTTTCTTT

len: 12
v_gene: TRBV30
d_gene: -
j_gene: TRBJ2-5
abundance: -
CDR3aa: CAWRGPVETQYF
CDR3nt: TGTGCCTGGAGGGGACCCGTGGAGACCCAGTACTTC

len: 12
v_gene: TRBV7-2
d_gene: -
j_gene: TRBJ2-7
abundance: many
CDR3aa: CASSDSYYEQYF
CDR3nt: TGTGCCAGCTCGGACAGTTACTACGAGCAGTACTTC